The 5 T cell receptor beta chains in this list originate from one sample, sequenced in a study of T-cell memory formation after mild COVID-19. TCRdb reanalysed the 5' RACE reads using MiXCR and keeps one entry per CDR3 protein. The table lists about 400,000 distinct CDR3 sequences, 23% of them singletons. The sequenced sample consisted of PBMCs or a T cell subset sorted from them (not recorded which). These receptors came from an adult woman who had mild COVID-19 (a few samples of this study predate the infection). Cell type and time point are not known.

The sample holds many counts of this clonotype. V is TRBV6-6 and J is TRBJ2-7; 11 nucleotides agree with TRBD1. This CDR3 is built from 16 residues. In germline, CDR1 is MNHNY, CDR2 SVGAGI (reference sequence). Trimming cost V 5 bases and J 5 bases; bases outside gene matches: 11. CDR3 in DNA: TGTGCCAGCAGTCCCTCCGGACAGGGGGCGATGAACGAGCAGTACTTC. Translated, it gives CASSPSGQGAMNEQYF.

The CDR3 reads CASSLARDSIQETQYF. The CDR3, as DNA: TGTGCCAGCAGCTTAGCCCGGGACAGTATCCAAGAGACCCAGTACTTC. The gene calls are TRBV7-9 and TRBJ2-5; 7 nucleotides align to TRBD1. Germline V gives CDR1 SEHNR, CDR2 FQNEAQ (reference sequence). The CDR3 contains 16 residues. V shed 0 bases, J shed 1 base, and the junction held 5 bases outside the gene matches.

This clonotype was picked up a small number of times. The chain has TRBV6-5 and TRBJ2-1; perhaps TRBD2 as D (6 bases). Germline V gene data show CDR1 as MNHEY and CDR2 as SVGAGI. The CDR3 runs to 12 residues. V lost 8 bases, J lost 4 bases, and 9 bases lay in between. The CDR3 reads CASGRPYNEQFF. CDR3 bases: TGTGCCAGCGGGAGGCCGTACAATGAGCAGTTCTTC.

This clonotype was observed a handful of times. This chain joins TRBV2 and TRBJ2-7, with D unresolved. The V gene lost 1 base and the J gene lost 0 bases, with 13 bases spanning the gap. The CDR3 consists of 16 residues. Germline CDR1 SNHLY, CDR2 FYNNEI. The CDR3 region is CASSEVGRPSSYEQYF. In DNA form, the CDR3 reads TGTGCCAGCAGTGAAGTTGGGCGGCCGAGCTCCTACGAGCAGTACTTC.

This clonotype was seen a handful of times. The rearrangement joins TRBV5-1 to TRBJ2-3, with a possible D match to TRBD1 (6 bases). The ends were cut back, 5 bases at V and 2 bases at J, with 15 bases in the middle. The germline gives CDR1 SGHRS, CDR2 YFSETQ. The CDR3 is 15 amino acids. The CDR3 DNA follows: TGCGCCAGCAGACAAGGACAGAGCTACACAGATACGCAGTATTTT. Encoded protein: CASRQGQSYTDTQYF. Complete variable domain (other parts from reference TRBV5-1 and TRBJ2-3): KAGVTQTPRYLIKTRGQQVTLSCSPISGHRSVSWYQQTPGQGLQFLFEYFSETQRNKGNFPGRFSGRQFSNSRSEMNVSTLELGDSALYLCASRQGQSYTDTQYFGPGTRLTVL.